This T cell receptor beta chain was sequenced in a study of blood T cell repertoires in COVID-19. V shed 4 bases and J 5 bases; nucleotides not matched to a gene: 1. This CDR3 region has 14 residues. Germline loops: CDR1 MNHEY, CDR2 SVGEGT. TCRdb keeps only in-frame clones here, not all; method: immunoSEQ multiplex PCR. Counted here are around 300,000 clones, roughly 91% occurring once; the ten biggest clones make up over 8.5%. The clonotype originates from a woman in her thirties who had recovered from COVID-19. This sequence joins TRBV6-2 or TRBV6-3 and TRBJ1-5; 11 positions match TRBD1. Input material: PBMCs or T cells enriched from blood (not recorded which). This chain's CDR3 is CASSWDRGDQPQHF. The CDR3 coding sequence is TGTGCCAGCAGTTGGGACAGGGGGGATCAGCCCCAGCATTTT.